These 8 T cell receptor beta chains were all obtained from the same sample, sequenced in a study of graft-versus-host responses after intestinal transplantation. The assay was immunoSEQ multiplex PCR, and TCRdb's table has in-frame clones only and misses some. The data contain under 100,000 clones, about 94% of them seen just once; the ten biggest clones take up about 0.2%. The antigens these receptors bind are not known. The sample was unstimulated CD4+ T cells sorted from spleen or lymph node cells, taken before transplant. All receptors derive from a human donor who was the organ donor for an intestinal transplant.

This sequence joins TRBV9 and TRBJ2-2; D perhaps matches TRBD1 (6 bases). The CDR3 runs 14 residues. V lost 3 bases, J lost 6 bases, and 12 bases lay in between. The germline CDR1 and CDR2 sequences are SGDLS and YYNGEE. The CDR3 bases are TGTGCCAGCAGCGCGACAGGAACTGCCGGGGAGCTGTTTTTT. Residues: CASSATGTAGELFF.

The chain has TRBV7-9 and TRBJ2-3; TRBD2 agrees at 13 bases. Germline V gene lookup returns CDR1 SEHNR and CDR2 FQNEAQ (reference sequence). The CDR3 contains 16 residues. J was trimmed by 2 bases and V by 5 bases; bases with no gene match: 4. The CDR3 DNA follows: TGTGCCAGCAGCACTGGACTAGCGGGGGACACAGATACGCAGTATTTT. This codes for CASSTGLAGDTDTQYF.

This rearrangement joins TRBV7-8 to TRBJ2-3, with TRBD2 identical over 12 bases. The V and J ends lost 5 bases and 6 bases, in that order; junction bases with no gene match: 12. CDR1 is SGHVS and CDR2 is FQNEAQ in the germline V gene. This CDR3 comprises 17 residues. CDR3: CASSPEPTSGGRDTQYF. CDR3 sequence (DNA): TGTGCCAGCAGCCCCGAACCCACTAGCGGGGGGAGGGATACGCAGTATTTT.

The DNA of the CDR3 is TGCGCCAGCAGCCTCTCGGACCCCACAGGGGCCGCGGGAGAGACCCAGTACTTC. Protein product: CASSLSDPTGAAGETQYF. The chain joins TRBV5-1 to TRBJ2-5, with TRBD1 identical over 7 bases. V gave up 4 bases and J gave up 4 bases; unmatched junction bases: 19. Germline loops: CDR1 SGHRS, CDR2 YFSETQ. This CDR3 contains 18 residues.

The V gene is TRBV28, the J gene TRBJ1-2; 7 bases match TRBD1. V lost 7 bases, J lost 4 bases, and 9 bases stayed unmatched. The CDR3 extends over 14 amino acids. The germline CDR1 and CDR2 sequences are MDHEN and SYDVKM. Here the CDR3 reads CASNAIDRVYGYTF. In DNA form, the CDR3 reads TGTGCCAGCAACGCTATCGACAGGGTCTATGGCTACACCTTC.

The chain combines TRBV5-1 with TRBJ2-5, with a possible D match to TRBD2 (5 bases). Germline V CDR1 and CDR2: SGHRS, YFSETQ. Trimming took 4 bases from V and 4 from J, leaving 14 bases between them. The CDR3 loop spans 14 amino acids. CDR3 protein: CASSPTGFSETQYF. CDR3 bases: TGCGCCAGCAGCCCTACGGGATTTTCAGAGACCCAGTACTTC.

The chain is built from TRBV25-1 and TRBJ1-3; D unresolved. Per the germline V gene, CDR1 is MGHDK and CDR2 is SYGVNS. V lost 6 bases and J 0 bases, leaving 6 bases between the germline ends. This CDR3 spans 13 amino acids. CDR3: CASRRTSGNTIYF. CDR3 sequence (DNA): TGTGCCAGCAGGAGGACCTCTGGAAACACCATATATTTT.

A single count supports this clone. V and J are TRBV6-6 and TRBJ2-7; tentatively, D is TRBD2 (5 bases). The CDR3 runs to 13 residues. Germline assignment: CDR1 MNHNY and CDR2 SVGAGI (reference sequence). Between the trimmed V and J ends, which lost 5 bases and 7 bases, there was a span of 15 bases. The CDR3 DNA is TGTGCCAGCAGTGCCAGAGGGTTTCGGGAGCAGTACTTC. It encodes CASSARGFREQYF.